This TCR beta chain was recorded in a study of identical twins. Study-level findings and limits: Fewer insertions marked abundant cord blood beta clonotypes; young adult naive trended weakly, memory not at all. In zero-insertion analyses, partial confounding could arise from invariant MAIT and iNKT cells.

Looked up from germline, CDR1 is MNHEY and CDR2 is SVGAGI. The CDR3 has 16 residues. This clonotype turned up a few times. Its antigen is still unknown. Compared with germline, one end of the junction differs, possibly owing to a read error. Unique molecular identifiers were in the cDNA, with template-switch universal primer binding. One entry per CDR3 protein results from TCRdb running MiXCR on the 5' RACE reads. The sample has more than 1.5 million distinct CDR3 sequences, 32% seen once. All donors were healthy, and all were Caucasian. This sequence was found in a newborn girl in good health. This chain connects TRBV6-5 to TRBJ2-4; a weak D match, TRBD2 (6 bases). The material sequenced was cord blood. The CDR3 sequence: CASSRPHALAKNIPYF. For the CDR3, the DNA is TGTGCCAGCAGCAGACCGCACGCACTAGCCAAAAACATTCCGTACTTC.